The entry that follows covers one T cell receptor (beta chain) sequence. The antigen is not known. The source of the sample is a study of T cell responses to AZD1222 COVID-19 vaccine. Study results and caveats: Nearly half of the spike-specific TCRs reportedly recognize variant regions that carry no mutations. Spike was spanned by vaccine-associated CD4 TCRs, with dominance at 160-218 and 743-854.

The ends were cut back, 3 bases at V and 8 bases at J, with 14 bases in the middle. The CDR3 has 13 residues. CDR1 is SGHRS, CDR2 YFSETQ, per germline. Some clones are missing from TCRdb's copy, which holds only in-frame ones; the method was immunoSEQ multiplex PCR. Here the sample spans some 130,000 clones, approximately 80% being singletons. This TCR was sampled from an adult in good health. The sequences come from peripheral blood, collected on day 0 of AZD1222 vaccination. The rearrangement joins TRBV5-1 to TRBJ1-2; tentative D call: TRBD1 (6 bases). This chain's CDR3 is CASSSPGGRGYTF. In DNA form, the CDR3 reads TGCGCCAGCAGCTCGCCCGGGGGCCGGGGCTACACCTTC.